This TCR beta chain was recorded in a study of identifying expanded T cells in peripheral blood. Produced via immunoSEQ multiplex PCR; TCRdb's table is partial and in-frame only. The table shows 100,000 or so clones, with approximately 90% occurring only once. Comments on this clone: Its antigen is not identified.

Healthy donors had no documented immune events, such as infections, while sampled. Whole-study results and caveats: Technical replicates showed roughly 1.2 changed clones; roughly two weeks 15 to 20; four weeks 19. Clone count variance between roughly 2-week samples rose with total template count.

The CDR3 sequence is 15 residues long. The germline V gene has CDR1 SGHAT and CDR2 FQNNGV. The ends were cut back, 6 bases at V and 2 bases at J, with 14 bases in the middle. Input material: blood. The chain combines TRBV11-2 with TRBJ2-1, with D perhaps TRBD1 (6 bases). This receptor was identified in a person aged 18 to 70 in good health. This chain's CDR3 is CASSQQGSPYNEQFF. The CDR3 region has the DNA TGTGCCAGCAGTCAACAGGGTTCCCCCTACAATGAGCAGTTCTTC.